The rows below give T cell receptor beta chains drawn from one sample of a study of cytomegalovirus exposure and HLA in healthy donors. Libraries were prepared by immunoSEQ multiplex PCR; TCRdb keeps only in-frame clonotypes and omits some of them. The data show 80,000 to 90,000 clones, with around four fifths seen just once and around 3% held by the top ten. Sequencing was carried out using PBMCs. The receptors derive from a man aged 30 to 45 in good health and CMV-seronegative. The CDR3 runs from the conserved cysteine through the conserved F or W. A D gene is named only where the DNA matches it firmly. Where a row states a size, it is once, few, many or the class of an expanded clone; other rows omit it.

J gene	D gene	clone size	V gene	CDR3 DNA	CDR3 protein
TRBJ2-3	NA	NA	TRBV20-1	TGCAGTCCGTCCACAGATACGCAGTATTTT	CSPSTDTQYF
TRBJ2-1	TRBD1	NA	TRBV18	TGTGCCAGCTCCCTGGGGACAGGAGAATACAATGAGCAGTTCTTC	CASSLGTGEYNEQFF
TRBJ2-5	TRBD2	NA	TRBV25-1	TGTGCCAGCAGTAGACTAGCGGGGGCGGAGGAGACCCAGTACTTC	CASSRLAGAEETQYF
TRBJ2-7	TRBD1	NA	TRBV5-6	TGTGCCAGCAGCTCCCTCCTGCACAGGGGGATGTACGAGCAGTACTTC	CASSSLLHRGMYEQYF
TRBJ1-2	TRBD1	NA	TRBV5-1	TGCGCCAGCAGCTTGGGGCAGGGGGTTGGCTACACCTTC	CASSLGQGVGYTF
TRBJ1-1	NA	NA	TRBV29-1	TGCAGCGCCTCACAGGGAGTTAACACTGAAGCTTTCTTT	CSASQGVNTEAFF
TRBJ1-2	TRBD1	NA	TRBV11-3	TGTGCCAGCAGCGGAAACGACAGGGGTTCCTATGGCTACACCTTC	CASSGNDRGSYGYTF
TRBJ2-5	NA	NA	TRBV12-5	TGTGCTAGTGGCCTCGACAGTGGGTACCAAGAGACCCAGTACTTC	CASGLDSGYQETQYF
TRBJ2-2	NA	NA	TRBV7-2	TGTGCCAGCAGCTTATCTGGGAGTGCGAACACCGGGGAGCTGTTTTTT	CASSLSGSANTGELFF
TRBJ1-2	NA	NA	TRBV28	TGTGCCAGCAGTTTACCCTATTCAACAGGTTATTCTACCTATGGCTACACCTTC	CASSLPYSTGYSTYGYTF
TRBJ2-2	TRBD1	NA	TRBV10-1	TGCGCCAGCAGTGGGCCCGGGAAGGGGGCTGGAGGGGAGCTGTTTTTT	CASSGPGKGAGGELFF
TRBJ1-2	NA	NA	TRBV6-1	TGTGCCAGCAGTGAAGCCTTAACCCCCCGAGGCAATGGCTACACCTTC	CASSEALTPRGNGYTF
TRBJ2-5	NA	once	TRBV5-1	TGCGCCAGTTACGACAGGTTCCTGGAGACCCAGTACTTC	CASYDRFLETQYF
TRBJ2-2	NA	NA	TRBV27	TGTGCCAGCAGTGTGGGGGGGGGCTCGGGCACCGGGGAGCTGTTTTTT	CASSVGGGSGTGELFF
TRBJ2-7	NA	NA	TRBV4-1	TGCGCCAGCAGCCACCCCGCGGCCGGGACCTACGAGCAGTACTTC	CASSHPAAGTYEQYF
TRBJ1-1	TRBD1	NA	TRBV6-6	TGTGCCAGCAGGGGGGGACAGGGGGCCACTGAAGCTTTCTTT	CASRGGQGATEAFF
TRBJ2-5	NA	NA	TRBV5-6	TGTGCCAGCAGCCTGGGCCTTGGCTCCCAAGAGACCCAGTACTTC	CASSLGLGSQETQYF
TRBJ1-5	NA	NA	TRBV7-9	TGTGCCAGCAGCTCTTACCTAGATCAGCCCCAGCATTTT	CASSSYLDQPQHF
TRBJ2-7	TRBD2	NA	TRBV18	TGTGCCAGCTCACCTGTCCCCGCTAGCGGGGGGATTCCCTACGAGCAGTACTTC	CASSPVPASGGIPYEQYF
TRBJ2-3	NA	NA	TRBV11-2	TGTGCCAGCAGCTTAGAGATCGGGCAGCGGGCACGGGGCGATACGCAGTATTTT	CASSLEIGQRARGDTQYF
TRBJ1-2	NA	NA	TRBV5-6	TGTGCCAGCAGCCCCGGACAGCACTATGGCTACACCTTC	CASSPGQHYGYTF
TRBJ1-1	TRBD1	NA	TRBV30	TGTGCCTGGAGCTTTCCCGGGACAGTACGGAACACTGAAGCTTTCTTT	CAWSFPGTVRNTEAFF
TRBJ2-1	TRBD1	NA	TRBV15	TGTGCCACTAGCGTAACGACCGGGACAGGGGGAAGAAATGAGCAGTTCTTC	CATSVTTGTGGRNEQFF
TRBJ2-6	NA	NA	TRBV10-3	TGTGCCATCAGCCGAGCGACAGCTTCCTCTGGGGCCAACGTCCTGACTTTC	CAISRATASSGANVLTF
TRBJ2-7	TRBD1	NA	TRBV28	TGTGCCAGCAGTTGGGGACAGGTGGGATACGAGCAGTACTTC	CASSWGQVGYEQYF
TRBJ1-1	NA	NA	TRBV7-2	TGTGCCAGCAGCTCACAGGGATGGGCTGAAGCTTTCTTT	CASSSQGWAEAFF
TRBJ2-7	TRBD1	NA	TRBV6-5	TGTGCCAGCAGTTACGTTAAGCAGGGGGCGAGCGAGCAGTACTTC	CASSYVKQGASEQYF
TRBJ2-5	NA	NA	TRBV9	TGTGCCAGCAGCGTAGCACAAGGGAGGGAGACCCAGTACTTC	CASSVAQGRETQYF
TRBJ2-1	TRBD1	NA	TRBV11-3	TGTGCCAGCAGCCCAGACAGGGTCTCCTACAATGAGCAGTTCTTC	CASSPDRVSYNEQFF
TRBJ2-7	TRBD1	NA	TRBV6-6	TGTGCCAGCAGTTACGGGACAGGCTTCTACGAGCAGTACTTC	CASSYGTGFYEQYF
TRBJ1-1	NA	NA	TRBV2	TGTGCCTGGGGGGGTAGGATCACTGAAGCTTTCTTT	CAWGGRITEAFF
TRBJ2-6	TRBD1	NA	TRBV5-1	TGCGCCAGCAGCTTGGGACAGGGTCGCTCTGGGGCCAACGTCCTGACTTTC	CASSLGQGRSGANVLTF
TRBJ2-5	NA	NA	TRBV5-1	TGCGCCAGCAGCTTAGCAGGGGGGGAGACCCAGTACTTC	CASSLAGGETQYF